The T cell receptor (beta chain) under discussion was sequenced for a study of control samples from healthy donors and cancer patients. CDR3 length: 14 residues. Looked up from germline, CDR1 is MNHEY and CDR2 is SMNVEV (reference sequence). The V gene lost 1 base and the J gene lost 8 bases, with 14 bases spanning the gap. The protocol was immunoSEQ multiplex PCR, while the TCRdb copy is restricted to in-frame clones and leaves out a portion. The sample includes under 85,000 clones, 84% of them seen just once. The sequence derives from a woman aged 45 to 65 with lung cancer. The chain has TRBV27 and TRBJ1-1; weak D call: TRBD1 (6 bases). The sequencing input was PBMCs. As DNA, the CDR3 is TGTGCCAGCAGTTTATACCGCAGGGGCGGGGAAGCTTTCTTT. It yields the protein CASSLYRRGGEAFF.